The 4 T cell receptor beta chains listed next were all sequenced from one sample in a study of graft-versus-host responses after intestinal transplantation (dated by TCRdb to about 2021). Receptors were amplified or captured by the immunoSEQ multiplex PCR assay. This is the immuneACCESS table as TCRdb keeps it, with only in-frame sequences that have V and J called. A part of the clones is gone; compared with another copy, unresolved V genes explain less than half, and the rest is unexplained. For this sample the table gives over 45,000 clones, of which 80% to 90% were detected only once. In total, the top ten clones hold around 1.5% of the sample. This specimen consisted of PBMCs, obtained 26 days after transplant. The receptors come from a human patient who received an intestinal transplant, so some T cells may come from the graft donor.

The chain recombines TRBV29-1 with TRBJ1-2; weak D call: TRBD1 (6 bases). V was cut by 7 bases and J by 2 bases, with 11 bases left in between. Germline-derived CDR1 and CDR2 are SQVTM and ANQGSEA. CDR3 size: 12 residues. CDR3: CSGDTGNYGYTF. CDR3 nucleotides: TGCAGCGGGGACACAGGGAACTATGGCTACACCTTC.

The chain carries TRBV11-2 and TRBJ1-2; unclear D gene. The CDR3 is 12 residues long. The germline V and J ends were trimmed by 6 bases and 6 bases, with 11 bases remaining between them. CDR1 is SGHAT and CDR2 is FQNNGV in the germline V gene. The CDR3 nucleotides read TGTGCCAGCAGTAAACTTTTTAATGGCTACACCTTC. This gives the protein CASSKLFNGYTF.

The chain uses TRBV4-2 and TRBJ1-1; no clear D gene. Germline loops: CDR1 LGHNA, CDR2 YNFKEQ. V lost 4 bases to trimming and J lost 1 base, with 16 bases between them. The CDR3 totals 16 residues. The CDR3 region has the DNA TGTGCCAGCAGCCCCCAATGGGAGGGATGGAACACTGAAGCTTTCTTT. Translated: CASSPQWEGWNTEAFF.

The chain has TRBV6-1 and TRBJ1-2; D remains ambiguous. V shed 2 bases and J shed 4 bases, with 8 bases lying between them. This CDR3 spans 13 amino acids. Per germline, CDR1 MNHNS and CDR2 SASEGT. The CDR3 spells CASSELGSYGYTF. CDR3 nucleotide sequence: TGTGCCAGCAGTGAATTGGGCAGCTATGGCTACACCTTC.